The 6 T cell receptor beta chains given below trace back to one sample, sequenced in a study of CD8 T cells in Susac syndrome. Random hexamers served to reverse transcribe roughly 0.5 to 1 ug RNA. TCRdb used MiXCR to reprocess the immunoSEQ multiplex PCR reads, holding one entry per CDR3 protein. The profile shows around 180,000 distinct CDR3 sequences, approximately 93% of them singletons. Sequences were obtained from CD4+ T cells from PBMCs. All receptors derive from a human donor with multiple sclerosis.

The rearrangement uses TRBV18 and TRBJ2-1; TRBD2 matches at 9 bases. The CDR3 consists of 17 residues. Trimming removed 2 bases from V and 10 bases from J; junction bases left unmatched: 15. Germline CDR1 reads KGHSH; CDR2 reads LQKENI. CDR3 sequence reads: CASSPKVAGDRTREQFF. The CDR3 nucleotides are TGTGCCAGCTCACCAAAGGTAGCGGGGGACCGGACCCGGGAGCAGTTCTTC.

The chain carries TRBV7-9 and TRBJ2-5; TRBD2 matches 9 bases. Losses at the gene ends were 0 bases for V and 5 bases for J; bases not matched to a gene: 4. There are 15 residues in the CDR3. Germline V lookup: CDR1 SEHNR, CDR2 FQNEAQ (reference sequence). CDR3 nucleotide sequence: TGTGCCAGCAGCTTAGCGAGGCTAGCGGGGGAGACCCAGTACTTC. Amino acid sequence: CASSLARLAGETQYF.

This sequence joins TRBV18 and TRBJ2-1; TRBD2 matches at 11 bases. CDR1 is KGHSH and CDR2 is LQKENI in the germline V gene. This CDR3 has 15 residues. V trimming: 3 bases; J trimming: 5 bases; junction bases outside the gene matches: 3. The CDR3 DNA sequence: TGTGCCAGCTCACCCCTAGCGGGGGGTGACAATGAGCAGTTCTTC. It specifies CASSPLAGGDNEQFF. Drawing the rest from reference TRBV18 and TRBJ2-1, the complete variable domain is NAGVMQNPRHLVRRRGQEARLRCSPMKGHSHVYWYRQLPEEGLKFMVYLQKENIIDESGMPKERFSAEFPKEGPSILRIQQVVRGDSAAYFCASSPLAGGDNEQFFGPGTRLTVL.

The chain has TRBV5-1 and TRBJ2-2, with D unclear. Between the trimmed V and J ends, which lost 1 base and 3 bases, there was a span of 4 bases. Germline loops: CDR1 SGHRS, CDR2 YFSETQ. The CDR3 consists of 13 residues. The CDR3 spells CASSLSDTGELFF. For the CDR3, the DNA is TGCGCCAGCAGCTTGTCGGACACCGGGGAGCTGTTTTTT.

V is TRBV5-1 and J is TRBJ2-1; the match to TRBD2 covers 13 bases. CDR1 is SGHRS and CDR2 is YFSETQ in the germline V gene. The CDR3 consists of 15 residues. Trimming took 3 bases from V and 8 from J; bases not matched to a gene: 5. CDR3 protein: CASSSGLAGFDEQFF. The CDR3 bases are TGCGCCAGCAGCTCGGGACTAGCGGGGTTCGATGAGCAGTTCTTC.

The rearrangement uses TRBV20-1 and TRBJ1-2, with a possible D match to TRBD1 (6 bases). Trimming removed 3 bases from V and 3 bases from J, with 14 bases in between. The CDR3 runs 14 residues. Germline CDR1 reads DFQATT; CDR2 reads SNEGSKA (reference sequence). The CDR3 is CSASKAGEDYGYTF. CDR3 in DNA: TGCAGTGCTAGCAAGGCAGGGGAAGACTATGGCTACACCTTC.